Below are 28 T cell receptor beta chains sequenced from a single sample in a study of blood T cell repertoires in COVID-19. Some clones are missing from TCRdb's copy, which holds only in-frame ones; the method was immunoSEQ multiplex PCR. The data hold about 280,000 clones, with 88% observed a single time. Material: peripheral blood. These receptors all stem from a man aged 18 to 35 with active or convalescent COVID-19.

The chain recombines TRBV3-1 (or the pseudogene TRBV3-2) with TRBJ1-2; D remains ambiguous. In germline, CDR1 is LGHDT, CDR2 YNNKEL (reference sequence). V shed 7 bases and J shed 4 bases, with 10 bases lying between them. CDR3 length equals 12 residues. The CDR3 nucleotides read TGTGCCAGCACCTTAGGCGGCTATGGCTACACCTTC. This encodes CASTLGGYGYTF.

The sample holds one count of this clone. This rearrangement joins TRBV2 to TRBJ1-1; 9 bases line up with TRBD1. V shed 8 bases, J shed 3 bases, and the junction held 10 bases outside the gene matches. Germline-derived CDR1 and CDR2 are SNHLY and FYNNEI. This CDR3 region has 15 residues. The CDR3 here is CASLRGQGDYTEAFF. The CDR3 DNA follows: TGTGCCAGCCTACGGGGACAGGGAGACTACACTGAAGCTTTCTTT.

The rearrangement uses TRBV7-5 and TRBJ1-1; TRBD1 is taken as the D call from the table, unchecked against the DNA. TRBV7-5 is reported as a pseudogene. The CDR3 contains 13 residues. The CDR3 DNA reads as TGTGCCAGAAGCTTAAACAGGTGCACTGAAGCTTTCTTT. Translation: CARSLNRCTEAFF.

The chain couples TRBV21-1 to TRBJ1-2; TRBD1, as called in the table, went unchecked against the DNA. TRBV21-1 is a recognized pseudogene. This CDR3 has 14 residues. The CDR3 DNA follows: TGTGCCAGCAGCAAGGACAGACAAGACTATGGCTACACCTTC. The encoded protein is CASSKDRQDYGYTF.

The J gene is TRBJ1-5, the V gene TRBV27; D remains ambiguous. The CDR3 totals 14 residues. Germline CDR1 is MNHEY and CDR2 is SMNVEV (reference sequence). V lost 2 bases and J lost 3, with 8 bases in between. Here the CDR3 DNA reads TGTGCCAGCAGTTTAGGCGGGTTCAATCAGCCCCAGCATTTT. Its translation: CASSLGGFNQPQHF.

V and J are TRBV4-3 and TRBJ1-2; D gene uncertain. The germline CDR1 and CDR2 sequences are LGHNA and YSLEER. The CDR3 is 16 amino acids. Trimming stripped 4 bases from V and 4 bases from J, with 19 bases between. In nucleotides, the CDR3 is TGCGCCAGCAGCCCCCATTTCGGCGGGAGGGTCTATGGCTACACCTTC. Its translation is CASSPHFGGRVYGYTF.

This clone appeared once. J is TRBJ1-6 and V is TRBV12-5; unclear D gene. Trimming took 6 bases from V and 6 from J, leaving 12 bases between them. Germline lookup yields CDR1 LGHNT and CDR2 FRNRAP. The CDR3 runs 14 residues. CDR3 amino acids: CASGLEAGNSPLHF. The CDR3 DNA is TGTGCTAGTGGACTGGAGGCAGGTAATTCACCCCTCCACTTT.

The CDR3 coding sequence is TGCGCCAGCAGCTTGGAAGGGGGCGCGACAGATACGCAGTATTTT. It encodes CASSLEGGATDTQYF. The chain carries TRBV5-1 and TRBJ2-3, with 7 nucleotides matching TRBD1. V lost 0 bases to trimming and J lost 3 bases; unmatched junction nucleotides: 4. Germline CDR1 is SGHRS and CDR2 is YFSETQ. The CDR3 has 15 amino acids.

V gene TRBV27 combines with J gene TRBJ1-2, with D possibly TRBD1 on 5 matching bases. The CDR3 contains 14 residues. Germline V gene sequence: CDR1 MNHEY, CDR2 SMNVEV (reference sequence). The V and J ends lost 2 bases and 6 bases respectively, with 13 bases between them. The CDR3 region is CASSLGGGTNGYTF. The CDR3 DNA is TGTGCCAGCAGTTTAGGTGGGGGGACTAATGGCTACACCTTC.

V and J are TRBV10-3 and TRBJ2-4, with D possibly TRBD2 on 6 matching bases. There are 12 residues in the CDR3. V lost 10 bases and J 5 bases, leaving 12 bases between the germline ends. Germline V gene sequence: CDR1 ENHRY, CDR2 SYGVKD. This CDR3 is CATAGLENIQYF. Written as DNA, the CDR3 is TGTGCCACCGCGGGGTTGGAAAACATTCAGTACTTC.

The chain has TRBV5-1 and TRBJ2-1, with 12 nucleotides matching TRBD2. Germline trimming cut 4 bases from V and 8 bases from J; bases unmatched to any gene: 16. The CDR3 contains 18 residues. Germline CDR1 reads SGHRS; CDR2 reads YFSETQ. The CDR3 loop is CASSLSTSGGTRGDEQFF. In nucleotides, the CDR3 is TGCGCCAGCAGCCTTTCGACTAGCGGGGGTACCCGTGGGGATGAGCAGTTCTTC.

The rearrangement joins TRBV5-1 to TRBJ1-1; 7 positions agree with TRBD1. V trimming: 5 bases; J trimming: 0 bases; junction bases outside the gene matches: 10. Looked up from germline, CDR1 is SGHRS and CDR2 is YFSETQ. The CDR3 spans 16 residues. The CDR3 DNA follows: TGCGCCAGCAGAACCGCTCCGGGACAGTTGAACACTGAAGCTTTCTTT. It yields the protein CASRTAPGQLNTEAFF.

The rearrangement joins TRBV15 to TRBJ2-5; 7 bases are shared with TRBD1. CDR3 length equals 17 residues. CDR1 LNHNV and CDR2 YYDKDF come from the germline V gene (reference sequence). Trimming at V came to 0 bases and at J to 6 bases, leaving 13 bases not matched to a gene. In nucleotides, the CDR3 is TGTGCCACCAGCAGAGATGTGGGGCAGGGGGTTACAAAGACCCAGTACTTC. Translated: CATSRDVGQGVTKTQYF.

This chain links TRBV18 with TRBJ1-1; D unclear. Trimming shortened V by 3 bases and J by 7 bases, and 18 bases separated the two germline ends. This CDR3 has 15 residues. Germline CDR1 is KGHSH and CDR2 is LQKENI. CDR3 region: CASSPGAEAKLEAFF. CDR3 coding DNA: TGTGCCAGCTCACCGGGAGCGGAGGCCAAACTTGAAGCTTTCTTT.

The rearrangement links TRBV12-3 or TRBV12-4 to TRBJ2-5; no clear D. Trimming shortened V by 5 bases and J by 5 bases, and 12 bases separated the two germline ends. The CDR3 runs 13 residues. The CDR3 DNA reads TGTGCCAGCAGTCCAGACTTGGCTGAGACCCAGTACTTC. Encoded protein: CASSPDLAETQYF.

This chain uses TRBV20-1 with TRBJ1-2; D is uncertain. The CDR3 is made up of 11 amino acids. Looked up from germline, CDR1 is DFQATT and CDR2 is SNEGSKA (reference sequence). The germline V and J ends were trimmed by 6 bases and 4 bases, with 9 bases remaining between them. This chain's CDR3 is CSAQVGYGYTF. CDR3 coding DNA: TGCAGTGCCCAGGTCGGCTATGGCTACACCTTC.

The rearrangement joins TRBV10-3 to TRBJ2-7, with D perhaps matching TRBD1 (5 bases). In germline, CDR1 is ENHRY, CDR2 SYGVKD. The CDR3 loop spans 16 amino acids. V was trimmed by 2 bases and J by 0 bases, leaving 14 bases between them. The chain's CDR3 is CAISEVQGKVSYEQYF. The CDR3 region has the DNA TGTGCCATCAGTGAGGTCCAGGGCAAAGTCTCCTACGAGCAGTACTTC.

The chain has TRBV21-1 and TRBJ2-7; the tabulated D call, TRBD1, remains unverified against the DNA. TRBV21-1 is annotated as a pseudogene. The CDR3 is 14 amino acids. The CDR3: CASSVRDTPYEQYF. The CDR3 nucleotides are TGTGCCAGCAGCGTCCGGGACACCCCCTACGAGCAGTACTTC.

The chain carries TRBV24-1 and TRBJ2-3, with 7 nucleotides matching TRBD1. V lost 2 bases to trimming and J lost 4 bases; unmatched junction nucleotides: 8. The germline V gene encodes CDR1 KGHDR and CDR2 SFDVKD. CDR3 length: 16 residues. CDR3 residues: CATSDSKTGRADTQYF. CDR3 nucleotide sequence: TGTGCCACCAGTGATTCGAAGACAGGGCGAGCAGATACGCAGTATTTT.

The V gene is TRBV9, the J gene TRBJ1-4; 7 nucleotides agree with TRBD1. Germline-derived CDR1 and CDR2 are SGDLS and YYNGEE. The CDR3 is made up of 14 amino acids. Trimming cost V 4 bases and J 4 bases; bases outside gene matches: 4. The CDR3 loop is CASSTGQLNEKLFF. The CDR3 DNA reads TGTGCCAGCAGCACGGGACAGCTTAATGAAAAACTGTTTTTT.

The chain uses TRBV5-1 and TRBJ2-5; 14 bases align to TRBD2. In germline, CDR1 is SGHRS, CDR2 YFSETQ. The CDR3 is made up of 18 amino acids. Trimming took 0 bases from V and 1 from J; bases not matched to a gene: 5. CDR3 loop: CASSLATTSGGVQETQYF. CDR3 sequence (DNA): TGCGCCAGCAGCTTGGCTACGACTAGCGGGGGGGTCCAAGAGACCCAGTACTTC.

The chain is built from TRBV7-2 and TRBJ1-2, with a weak D call TRBD1 (5 bases). There are 16 residues in the CDR3. The V gene lost 2 bases and the J gene lost 4 bases, with 17 bases spanning the gap. Germline CDR1 reads SGHTA; CDR2 reads FQGNSA. In DNA, the CDR3 is TGTGCCAGCAGCTTATCCGGGGCCGCGGGAAGCTATGGCTACACCTTC. It encodes CASSLSGAAGSYGYTF.

The CDR3 region has the DNA TGTGCCAGCAGCGGACAGGGGGGAACCACCGGGGAGCTGTTTTTT. It specifies CASSGQGGTTGELFF. The chain uses TRBV7-3 and TRBJ2-2; 10 bases match TRBD1. The V and J ends lost 5 bases and 4 bases, in that order; junction bases with no gene match: 4. The CDR3 is 15 amino acids. Germline-derived CDR1 and CDR2 are SGHTA and FQGTGA.

CDR3 protein: CASSVPGTGNGYTF. For the CDR3, the DNA is TGTGCCAGCAGCGTACCCGGGACAGGGAATGGCTACACCTTC. The chain uses TRBV7-9 and TRBJ1-2, with 9 bases aligning to TRBD1. The ends lost 5 bases at V and 6 bases at J; junction bases unmatched: 7. The CDR3 sequence is 14 residues long. Germline-derived CDR1 and CDR2 are SEHNR and FQNEAQ (reference sequence).

The gene calls are TRBV11-2 and TRBJ2-2; perhaps TRBD1 as D (6 bases). The CDR3 runs 19 residues. The V and J ends lost 3 bases and 0 bases respectively, with 20 bases between them. CDR1 and CDR2 from the germline V gene are SGHAT and FQNNGV. For the CDR3, the DNA is TGTGCCAGCAGCTTCAATCTCGGCAGGGGCCTGACGAACACCGGGGAGCTGTTTTTT. It codes for CASSFNLGRGLTNTGELFF.

The CDR3 DNA sequence: TGTGCCAGCAGCTTTTTAGGGGGTTTTGATCAGCCCCAGCATTTT. Translation gives CASSFLGGFDQPQHF. The chain is built from TRBV5-5 and TRBJ1-5, with a weak D call TRBD1 (6 bases). V lost 2 bases and J lost 5, with 14 bases in between. The CDR3 extends over 15 amino acids. CDR1 and CDR2 from the germline V gene are SGHKS and YYEKEE (reference sequence).

The rearrangement joins TRBV7-9 to TRBJ1-3; no definite D call. Between the trimmed V and J ends, which lost 5 bases and 0 bases, there was a span of 11 bases. The CDR3 sequence is 15 residues long. From germline, CDR1 is SEHNR and CDR2 FQNEAQ (reference sequence). CDR3 DNA: TGTGCCAGCAGCCGCATTACCGGCTCTGGAAACACCATATATTTT. Translation gives CASSRITGSGNTIYF.

The genes are TRBV6-2 or TRBV6-3 and TRBJ2-7; D ambiguous. The germline CDR1 and CDR2 sequences are MNHEY and SVGEGT. Between the trimmed V and J ends, which lost 4 bases and 4 bases, there was a span of 8 bases. The CDR3 spans 12 residues. The CDR3 DNA follows: TGTGCCAGCAGTTCCCCGCTATACGAGCAGTACTTC. This translates into CASSSPLYEQYF.